The TCR beta chain described here comes from a study of regulatory T cells in long-lasting Graves disease. Ten or more counts support this clonotype. What it binds is unknown. The CDR3 loop spans 14 amino acids. Germline V gives CDR1 MDHEN, CDR2 SYDVKM. Library construction for TCR beta used iRepertoire HTBI primers and Arm-PCR of CDR3 regions. MiXCR, applied by TCRdb to the multiplex PCR reads, yields one record per CDR3 protein. The sample has a few hundred thousand distinct CDR3 sequences; about 20% are singletons. Overall study results and limits: Preferential use of TRBV28, TRBJ1-2 and TRBJ2-5 was seen in persistent disease.

Time point here: persistent/refractory GD, antithyroid drugs over 5 years with positive TRAb. After RNA was extracted from PBMCs, the TCR library was made from it. The source of this sequence is a female donor with Graves disease. V gene TRBV28 combines with J gene TRBJ1-1; D is perhaps TRBD1 (6 bases). Here the sequenced sample was peripheral blood mononuclear cells (PBMCs), taken when the disease was refractory, from a patient treated with antithyroid drugs. The CDR3 nucleotides are TGTGCTTCCCAGGGGTTTTTTCACCCCACTGAAGCTTTCTTT. Encoded protein: CASQGFFHPTEAFF.